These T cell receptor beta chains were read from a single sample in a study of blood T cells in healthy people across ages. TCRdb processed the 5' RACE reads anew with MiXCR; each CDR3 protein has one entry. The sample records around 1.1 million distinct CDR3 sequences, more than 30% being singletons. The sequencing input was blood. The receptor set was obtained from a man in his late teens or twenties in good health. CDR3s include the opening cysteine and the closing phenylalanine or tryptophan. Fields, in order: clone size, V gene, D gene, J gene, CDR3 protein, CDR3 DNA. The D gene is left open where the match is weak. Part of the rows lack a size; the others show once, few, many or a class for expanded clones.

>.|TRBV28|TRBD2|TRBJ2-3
CASSFWPSGTDTQYF
TGTGCCAGCAGTTTCTGGCCTAGCGGTACAGATACGCAGTATTTT
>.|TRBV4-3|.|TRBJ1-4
CASSRGTTATNEKLFF
TGCGCCAGCAGCCGCGGGACCACGGCGACTAATGAAAAACTGTTTTTT
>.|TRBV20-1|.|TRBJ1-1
CSASASFYTEAFF
TGCAGTGCTAGCGCCAGCTTTTACACTGAAGCTTTCTTT
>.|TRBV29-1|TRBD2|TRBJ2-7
CSVDAGEETRYF
TGCAGCGTTGATGCGGGAGAAGAGACCCGGTACTTC
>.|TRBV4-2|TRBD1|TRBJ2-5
CASSQDFGTAQETQYF
TGTGCCAGCAGCCAAGATTTTGGGACAGCCCAAGAGACCCAGTACTTC
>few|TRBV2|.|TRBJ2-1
CASTVTYNEQFF
TGTGCCAGCACCGTAACATACAATGAGCAGTTCTTC
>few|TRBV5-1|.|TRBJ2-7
CASSTRSTYNYEQYF
TGCGCCAGCAGTACTCGGTCCACGTACAACTACGAGCAGTACTTC
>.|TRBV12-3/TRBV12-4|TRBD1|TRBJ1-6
CASSYTGGGSPLHF
TGTGCCAGCAGCTACACAGGGGGCGGTTCACCCCTCCACTTT
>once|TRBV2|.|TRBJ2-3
CASSHRDREDTQYF
TGTGCCAGCAGCCACCGGGACCGTGAAGATACGCAGTATTTT
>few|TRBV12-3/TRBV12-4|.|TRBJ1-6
CASSAQGKHSPLHF
TGTGCCAGCAGTGCCCAAGGAAAACATTCACCCCTCCACTTT
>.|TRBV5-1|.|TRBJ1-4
CASSPEGGGHEKLFF
TGCGCCTCCTCCCCGGAGGGGGGCGGTCATGAAAAACTGTTTTTT
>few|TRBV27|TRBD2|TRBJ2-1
CASSFPHDSGEQFF
TGTGCCAGCAGTTTCCCCCACGATAGCGGGGAACAGTTCTTC
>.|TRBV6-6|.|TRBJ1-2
CASKGGDYGYTF
TGTGCCAGCAAAGGGGGAGACTATGGCTACACCTTC
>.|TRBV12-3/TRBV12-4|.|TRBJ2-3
CASSPNKGDTQYF
TGTGCCAGCAGCCCAAACAAGGGAGATACGCAGTATTTT
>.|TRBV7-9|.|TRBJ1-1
CASSPGHTEAFF
TGTGCCAGCAGCCCTGGACACACTGAAGCTTTCTTT
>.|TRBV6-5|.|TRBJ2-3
CASGTQRDTQYF
TGTGCCAGCGGGACGCAGCGCGATACGCAGTATTTT
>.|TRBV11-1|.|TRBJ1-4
CASSRRDGGTTNEKLFF
TGTGCCAGCAGCCGCCGTGACGGGGGGACAACTAATGAAAAACTGTTTTTT
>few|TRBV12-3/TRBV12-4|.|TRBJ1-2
CASGGRPSNYGYTF
TGTGCCAGCGGGGGACGTCCTTCTAACTATGGCTACACCTTC
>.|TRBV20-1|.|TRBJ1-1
CSARDSGGTRVTEAFF
TGCAGTGCTAGAGACAGCGGGGGGACTAGGGTCACTGAAGCTTTCTTT
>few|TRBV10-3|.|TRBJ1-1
CAISGNTFTEAFF
TGTGCCATCAGTGGGAACACATTCACTGAAGCTTTCTTT
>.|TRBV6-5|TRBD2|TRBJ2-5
CASSYSDSGDRPGTQYF
TGTGCCAGCAGTTACTCGGATAGCGGGGATCGTCCGGGGACCCAGTACTTC
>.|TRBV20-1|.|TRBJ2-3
CSARDSSGGFPYF
TGCAGTGCTAGAGATAGTTCCGGGGGCTTTCCGTATTTT
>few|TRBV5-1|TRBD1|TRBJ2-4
CASSSPTGGNIQYF
TGCGCCAGCAGCTCCCCCACAGGGGGAAACATTCAGTACTTC
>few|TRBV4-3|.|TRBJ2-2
CASSHRFTNTGELFF
TGCGCCAGCAGCCACCGGTTCACGAACACCGGGGAGCTGTTTTTT
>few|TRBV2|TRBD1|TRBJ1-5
CASSLLPGQGGSNNQPQHF
TGTGCCAGCAGTCTCCTCCCGGGACAGGGTGGGAGCAACAATCAGCCCCAGCATTTT
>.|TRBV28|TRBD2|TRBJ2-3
CVSRKLAGRAQYF
TGTGTCAGCAGGAAGCTAGCGGGGCGGGCGCAGTATTTT
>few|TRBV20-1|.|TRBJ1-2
CSARAEDGYTF
TGCAGTGCTAGAGCCGAGGATGGCTACACCTTC
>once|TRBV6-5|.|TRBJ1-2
CASLSAFGEGYTF
TGTGCCAGTCTATCAGCCTTTGGTGAAGGCTACACCTTC
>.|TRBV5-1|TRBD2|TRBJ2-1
CASSQERGGSHEQFF
TGCGCCAGCAGCCAAGAGCGGGGGGGCTCCCATGAGCAGTTCTTC
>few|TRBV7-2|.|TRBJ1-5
CASRGDGNQPQHF
TGTGCCAGCCGGGGGGATGGCAATCAGCCCCAGCATTTT
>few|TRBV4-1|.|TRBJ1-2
CASSQEELSNYGYTF
TGCGCCAGCAGCCAAGAAGAGCTGTCTAACTATGGCTACACCTTC
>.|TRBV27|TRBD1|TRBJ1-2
CASRERQGLGNYGYTF
TGTGCCAGCAGGGAAAGACAGGGCTTAGGGAACTATGGCTACACCTTC
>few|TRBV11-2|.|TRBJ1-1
CASSLGPGGKNTEAFF
TGTGCCAGCAGCTTAGGTCCGGGGGGGAAAAACACTGAAGCTTTCTTT
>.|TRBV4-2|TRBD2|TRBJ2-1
CASSQAGLAGGNEQFF
TGTGCCAGCAGCCAAGCGGGACTAGCGGGGGGCAATGAGCAGTTCTTC
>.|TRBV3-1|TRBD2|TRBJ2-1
CASSHGTSPLGGQFF
TGTGCCAGCAGCCACGGGACTAGCCCCTTGGGTGGGCAGTTCTTC
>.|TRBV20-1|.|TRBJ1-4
CSAPKGLNEKLFF
TGCAGTGCTCCAAAAGGACTTAATGAAAAACTGTTTTTT
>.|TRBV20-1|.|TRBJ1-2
CSARDRTGWGYGYTF
TGCAGTGCTAGAGATAGAACAGGGTGGGGCTATGGCTACACCTTC
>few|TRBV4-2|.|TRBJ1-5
CASSQEDVRTSNQPQHF
TGTGCCAGCAGCCAAGAAGATGTGAGAACTAGCAATCAGCCCCAGCATTTT
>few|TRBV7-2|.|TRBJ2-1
CASSLETFSSYNEQFF
TGTGCCAGCAGCTTAGAGACATTTAGCTCCTACAATGAGCAGTTCTTC
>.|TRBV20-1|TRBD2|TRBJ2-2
CSARDNGLANTGELFF
TGCAGTGCTAGAGATAACGGACTAGCGAACACCGGGGAGCTGTTTTTT
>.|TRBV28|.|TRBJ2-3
CASSLRAPSTDTQYF
TGTGCCAGCAGTTTACGGGCCCCTAGCACAGATACGCAGTATTTT